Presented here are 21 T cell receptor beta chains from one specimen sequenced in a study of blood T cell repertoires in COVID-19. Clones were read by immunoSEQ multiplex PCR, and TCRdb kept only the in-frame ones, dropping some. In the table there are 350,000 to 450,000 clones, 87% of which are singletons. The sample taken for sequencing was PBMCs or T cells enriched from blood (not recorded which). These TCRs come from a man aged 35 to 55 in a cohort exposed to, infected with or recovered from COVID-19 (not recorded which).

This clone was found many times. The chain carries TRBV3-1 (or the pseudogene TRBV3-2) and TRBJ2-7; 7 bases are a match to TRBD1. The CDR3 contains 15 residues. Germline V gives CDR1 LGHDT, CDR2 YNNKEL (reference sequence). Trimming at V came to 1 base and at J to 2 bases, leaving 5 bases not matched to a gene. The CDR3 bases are TGTGCCAGCAGCCAAGGGACAGGACATGCCTACGAGCAGTACTTC. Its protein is CASSQGTGHAYEQYF.

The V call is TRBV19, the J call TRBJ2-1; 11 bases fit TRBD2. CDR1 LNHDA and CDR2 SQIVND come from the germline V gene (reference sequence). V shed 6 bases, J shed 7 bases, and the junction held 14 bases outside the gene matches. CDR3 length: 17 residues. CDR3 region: CASRATSGSGTWNEQFF. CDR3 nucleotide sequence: TGTGCCAGTAGGGCAACTAGCGGGAGTGGGACGTGGAATGAGCAGTTCTTC.

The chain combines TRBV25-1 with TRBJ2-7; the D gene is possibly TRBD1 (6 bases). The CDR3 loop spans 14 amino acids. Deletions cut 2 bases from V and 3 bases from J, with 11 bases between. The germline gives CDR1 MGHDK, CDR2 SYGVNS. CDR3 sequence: CASSEPGAIYEQYF. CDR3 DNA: TGTGCCAGCAGTGAACCAGGGGCAATCTACGAGCAGTACTTC.

CDR3 amino acids: CASKGTRDFDEQFF. Here the CDR3 DNA reads TGTGCCAGCAAAGGAACCCGGGACTTCGATGAGCAGTTCTTC. This sequence joins TRBV7-9 and TRBJ2-1; D may be TRBD2 (6 bases). CDR1 and CDR2 from the germline V gene are SEHNR and FQNEAQ (reference sequence). The CDR3 covers 14 residues. The V end lost 7 bases, the J end lost 8 bases, and 18 bases lay between the germline ends.

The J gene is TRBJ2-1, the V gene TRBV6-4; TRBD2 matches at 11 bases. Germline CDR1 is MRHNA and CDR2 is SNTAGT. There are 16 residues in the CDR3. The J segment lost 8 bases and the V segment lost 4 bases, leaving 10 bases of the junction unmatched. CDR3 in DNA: TGTGCCAGCAGTGCCCATGGACTAGCGGGCACCTATGAGCAGTTCTTC. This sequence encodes CASSAHGLAGTYEQFF.

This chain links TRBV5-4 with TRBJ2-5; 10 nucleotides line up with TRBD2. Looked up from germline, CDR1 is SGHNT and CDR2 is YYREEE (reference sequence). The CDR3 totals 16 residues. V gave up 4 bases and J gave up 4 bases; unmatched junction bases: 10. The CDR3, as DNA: TGTGCCAGCAGCCGGACTAGCGGAGGGGGGGGAGAGACCCAGTACTTC. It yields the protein CASSRTSGGGGETQYF. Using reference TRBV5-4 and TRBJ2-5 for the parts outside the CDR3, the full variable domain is ETGVTQSPTHLIKTRGQQVTLRCSSQSGHNTVSWYQQALGQGPQFIFQYYREEENGRGNFPPRFSGLQFPNYSSELNVNALELDDSALYLCASSRTSGGGGETQYFGPGTRLLVL.

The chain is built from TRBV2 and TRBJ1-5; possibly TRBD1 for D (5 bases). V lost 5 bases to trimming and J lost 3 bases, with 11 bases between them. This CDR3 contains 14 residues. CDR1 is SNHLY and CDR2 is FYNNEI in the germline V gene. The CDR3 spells CASSREGYNQPQHF. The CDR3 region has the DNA TGTGCCAGCAGTCGGGAGGGGTACAATCAGCCCCAGCATTTT.

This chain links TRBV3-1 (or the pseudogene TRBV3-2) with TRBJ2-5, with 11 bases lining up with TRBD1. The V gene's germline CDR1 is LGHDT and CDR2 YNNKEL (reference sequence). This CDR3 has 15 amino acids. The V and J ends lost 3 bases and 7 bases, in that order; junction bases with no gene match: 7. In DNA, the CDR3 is TGTGCCAGCAGCCATCTCCGGGACAGGGGGGCGACCCAGTACTTC. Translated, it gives CASSHLRDRGATQYF.

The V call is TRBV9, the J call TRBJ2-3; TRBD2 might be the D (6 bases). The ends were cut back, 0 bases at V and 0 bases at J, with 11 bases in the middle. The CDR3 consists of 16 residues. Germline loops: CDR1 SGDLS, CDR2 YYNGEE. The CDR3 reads CASSVEAGISTDTQYF. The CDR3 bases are TGTGCCAGCAGCGTAGAGGCGGGGATTAGCACAGATACGCAGTATTTT.

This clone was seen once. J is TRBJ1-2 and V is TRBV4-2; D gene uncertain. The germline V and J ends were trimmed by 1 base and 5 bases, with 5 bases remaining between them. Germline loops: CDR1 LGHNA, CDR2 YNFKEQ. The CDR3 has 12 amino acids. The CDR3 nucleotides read TGTGCCAGCAGCCAAGGCACATATGGCTACACCTTC. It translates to CASSQGTYGYTF.

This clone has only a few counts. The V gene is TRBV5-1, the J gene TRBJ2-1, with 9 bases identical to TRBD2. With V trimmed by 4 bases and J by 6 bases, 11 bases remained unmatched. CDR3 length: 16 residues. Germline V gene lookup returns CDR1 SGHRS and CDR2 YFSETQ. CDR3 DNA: TGCGCCAGCAGCCTCGGGGAGACTAGCGGACCCAATGAGCAGTTCTTC. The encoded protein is CASSLGETSGPNEQFF.

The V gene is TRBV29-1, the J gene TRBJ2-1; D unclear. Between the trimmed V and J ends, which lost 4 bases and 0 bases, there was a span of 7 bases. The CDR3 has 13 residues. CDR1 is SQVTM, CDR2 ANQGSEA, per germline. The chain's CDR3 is CSVVRVSYNEQFF. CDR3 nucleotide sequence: TGCAGCGTTGTCCGGGTCTCCTACAATGAGCAGTTCTTC.

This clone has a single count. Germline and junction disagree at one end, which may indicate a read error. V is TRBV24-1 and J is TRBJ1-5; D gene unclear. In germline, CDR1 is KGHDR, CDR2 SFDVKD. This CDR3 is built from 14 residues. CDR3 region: CATSAGIGNRPQHF. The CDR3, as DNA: TGTGCCACCAGTGCGGGGATAGGTAATCGGCCCCAGCATTTT.

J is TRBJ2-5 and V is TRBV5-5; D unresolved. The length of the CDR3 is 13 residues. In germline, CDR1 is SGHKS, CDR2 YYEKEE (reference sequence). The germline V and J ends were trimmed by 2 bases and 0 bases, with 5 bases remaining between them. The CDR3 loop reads CASSFPDQETQYF. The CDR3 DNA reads TGTGCCAGCAGCTTCCCAGACCAAGAGACCCAGTACTTC.

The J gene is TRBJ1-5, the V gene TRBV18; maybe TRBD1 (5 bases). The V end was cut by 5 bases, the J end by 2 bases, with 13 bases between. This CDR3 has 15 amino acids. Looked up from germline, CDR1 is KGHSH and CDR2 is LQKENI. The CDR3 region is CASSISGLGNQPQHF. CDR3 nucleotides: TGTGCCAGCTCAATTTCGGGACTTGGCAATCAGCCCCAGCATTTT. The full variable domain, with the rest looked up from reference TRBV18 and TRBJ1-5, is NAGVMQNPRHLVRRRGQEARLRCSPMKGHSHVYWYRQLPEEGLKFMVYLQKENIIDESGMPKERFSAEFPKEGPSILRIQQVVRGDSAAYFCASSISGLGNQPQHFGDGTRLSIL.

The CDR3 bases are TGTGCCAGCAGTTACTCGAGGGGTGCGGGAGCGAACATTCAGTACTTC. As protein: CASSYSRGAGANIQYF. V and J are TRBV6-5 and TRBJ2-4, with TRBD2 matching 7 bases. CDR1 and CDR2 from the germline V gene are MNHEY and SVGAGI. With 0 bases clipped from V and 7 bases from J, the junction kept 9 bases outside the gene matches. The CDR3 runs 16 residues.

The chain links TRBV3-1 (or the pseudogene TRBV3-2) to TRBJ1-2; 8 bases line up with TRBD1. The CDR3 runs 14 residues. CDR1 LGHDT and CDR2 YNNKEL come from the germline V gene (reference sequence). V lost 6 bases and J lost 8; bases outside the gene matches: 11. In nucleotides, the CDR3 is TGTGCCAGCAGGAACCACCAGGGGGCTGGAGGCTACACCTTC. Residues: CASRNHQGAGGYTF.

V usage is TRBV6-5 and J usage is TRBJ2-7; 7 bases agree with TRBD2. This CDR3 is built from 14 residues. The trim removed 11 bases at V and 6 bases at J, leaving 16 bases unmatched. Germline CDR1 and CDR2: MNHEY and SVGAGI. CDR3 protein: CAPSCGRRPSEQYF. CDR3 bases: TGTGCCCCTTCTTGCGGGAGAAGGCCCAGCGAGCAGTACTTC.

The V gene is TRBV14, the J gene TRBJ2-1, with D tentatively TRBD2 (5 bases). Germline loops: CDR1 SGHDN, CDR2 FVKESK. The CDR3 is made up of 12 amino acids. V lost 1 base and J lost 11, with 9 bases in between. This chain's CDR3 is CASSQAVTKQFF. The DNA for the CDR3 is TGTGCCAGCAGCCAAGCGGTGACTAAGCAGTTCTTC.

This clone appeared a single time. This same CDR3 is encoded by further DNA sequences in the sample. The CDR3 protein is CASSSTGGNTIYF. The DNA of the CDR3 is TGTGCCAGCAGTTCGACAGGGGGGAACACCATATATTTT. V and J are TRBV6-5 and TRBJ1-3; 9 nucleotides agree with TRBD1. Germline CDR1 MNHEY, CDR2 SVGAGI. With 4 bases clipped from V and 7 bases from J, the junction kept 2 bases outside the gene matches. The CDR3 consists of 13 residues.

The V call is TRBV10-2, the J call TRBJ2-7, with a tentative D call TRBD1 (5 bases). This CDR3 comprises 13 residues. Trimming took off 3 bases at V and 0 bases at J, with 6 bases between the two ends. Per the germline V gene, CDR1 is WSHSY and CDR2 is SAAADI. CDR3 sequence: CASSDDSSYEQYF. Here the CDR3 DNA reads TGCGCCAGCAGTGATGACAGCTCCTACGAGCAGTACTTC.